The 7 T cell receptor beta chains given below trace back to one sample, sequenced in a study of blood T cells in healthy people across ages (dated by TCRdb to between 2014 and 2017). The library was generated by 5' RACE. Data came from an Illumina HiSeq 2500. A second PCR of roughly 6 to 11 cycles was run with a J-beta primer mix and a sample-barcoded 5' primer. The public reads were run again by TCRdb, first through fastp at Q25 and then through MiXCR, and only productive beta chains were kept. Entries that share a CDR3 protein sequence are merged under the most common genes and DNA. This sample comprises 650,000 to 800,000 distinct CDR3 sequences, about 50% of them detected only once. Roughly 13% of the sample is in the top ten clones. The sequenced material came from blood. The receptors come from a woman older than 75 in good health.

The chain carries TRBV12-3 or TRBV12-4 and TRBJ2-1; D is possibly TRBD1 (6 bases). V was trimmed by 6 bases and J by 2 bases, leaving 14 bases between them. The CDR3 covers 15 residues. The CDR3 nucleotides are TGTGCCAGCAGGCCGGACAGCGTTACCTACAATGAGCAGTTCTTC. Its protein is CASRPDSVTYNEQFF.

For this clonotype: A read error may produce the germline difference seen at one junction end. For the CDR3, the DNA is TGTGCCAGCAGTGGGCCCACAAATACGCAGTATTTT. It codes for CASSGPTNTQYF. The chain links TRBV25-1 to TRBJ2-3; D uncertain. The CDR3 runs to 12 residues. CDR1 and CDR2 from the germline V gene are MGHDK and SYGVNS.

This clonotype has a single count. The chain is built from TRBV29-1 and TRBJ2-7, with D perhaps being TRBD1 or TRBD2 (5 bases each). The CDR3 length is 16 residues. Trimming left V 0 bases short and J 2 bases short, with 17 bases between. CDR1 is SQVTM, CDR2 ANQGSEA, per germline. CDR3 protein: CSVEDWFDMGAYEQYF. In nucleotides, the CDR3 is TGCAGCGTTGAAGATTGGTTTGATATGGGGGCCTACGAGCAGTACTTC.

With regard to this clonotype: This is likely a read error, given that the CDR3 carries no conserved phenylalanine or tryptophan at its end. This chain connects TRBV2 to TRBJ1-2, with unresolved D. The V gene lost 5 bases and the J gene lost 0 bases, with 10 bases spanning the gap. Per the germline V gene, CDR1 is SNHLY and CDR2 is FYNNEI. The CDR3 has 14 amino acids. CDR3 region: CASSRTSANYGYTV. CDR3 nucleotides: TGTGCCAGCAGTCGTACCAGTGCTAACTATGGCTACACCGTC.

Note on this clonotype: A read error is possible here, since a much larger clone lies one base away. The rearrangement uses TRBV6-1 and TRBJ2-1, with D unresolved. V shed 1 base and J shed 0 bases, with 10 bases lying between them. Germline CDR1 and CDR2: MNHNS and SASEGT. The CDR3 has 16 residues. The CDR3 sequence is CASSEDLRSSYNEQFF. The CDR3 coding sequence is TGTGCCAGCAGTGAAGACCTGAGAAGCTCCTACAATGAGCAGTTCTTC.

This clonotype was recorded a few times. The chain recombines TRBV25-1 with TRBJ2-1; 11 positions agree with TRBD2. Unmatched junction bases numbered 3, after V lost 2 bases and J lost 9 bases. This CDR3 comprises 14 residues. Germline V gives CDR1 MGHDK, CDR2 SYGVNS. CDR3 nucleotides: TGTGCCAGCAGTGAAACTAGCGGGAGTTCTGAGCAGTTCTTC. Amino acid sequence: CASSETSGSSEQFF.

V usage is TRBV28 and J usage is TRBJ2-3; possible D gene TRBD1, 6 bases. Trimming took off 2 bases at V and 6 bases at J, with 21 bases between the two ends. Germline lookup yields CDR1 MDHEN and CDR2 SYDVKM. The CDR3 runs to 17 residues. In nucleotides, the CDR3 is TGTGCCAGCAGTTTACCGGGACATGAGAGGAGACGGGATACGCAGTATTTT. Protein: CASSLPGHERRRDTQYF.